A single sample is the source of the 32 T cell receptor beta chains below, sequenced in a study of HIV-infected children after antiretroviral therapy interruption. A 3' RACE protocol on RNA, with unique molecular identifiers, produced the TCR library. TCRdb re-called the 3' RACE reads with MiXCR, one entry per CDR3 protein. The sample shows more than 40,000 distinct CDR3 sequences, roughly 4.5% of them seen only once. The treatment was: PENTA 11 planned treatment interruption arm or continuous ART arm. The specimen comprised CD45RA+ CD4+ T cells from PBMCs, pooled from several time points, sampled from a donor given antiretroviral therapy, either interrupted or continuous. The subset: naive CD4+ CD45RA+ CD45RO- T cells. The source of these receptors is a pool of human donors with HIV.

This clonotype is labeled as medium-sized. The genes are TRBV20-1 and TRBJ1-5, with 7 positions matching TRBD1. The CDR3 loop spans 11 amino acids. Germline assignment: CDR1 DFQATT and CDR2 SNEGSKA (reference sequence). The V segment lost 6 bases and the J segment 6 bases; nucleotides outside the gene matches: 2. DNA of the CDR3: TGCAGTGCCCGACAGGGTCAGCCCCAGCATTTT. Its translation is CSARQGQPQHF.

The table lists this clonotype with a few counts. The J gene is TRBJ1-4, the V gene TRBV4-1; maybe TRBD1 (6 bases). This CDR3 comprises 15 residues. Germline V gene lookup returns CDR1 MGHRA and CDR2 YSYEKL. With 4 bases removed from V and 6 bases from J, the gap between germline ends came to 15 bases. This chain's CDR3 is CASSLGTGMDEKLFF. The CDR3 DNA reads TGCGCCAGCAGCCTAGGAACAGGGATGGATGAAAAACTGTTTTTT.

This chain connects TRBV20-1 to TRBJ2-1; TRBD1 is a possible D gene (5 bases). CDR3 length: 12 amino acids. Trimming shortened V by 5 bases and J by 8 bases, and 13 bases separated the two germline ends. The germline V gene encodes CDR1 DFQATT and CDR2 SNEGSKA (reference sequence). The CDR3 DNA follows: TGCAGTGCTTCCGGACACCCGGATGAGCAGTTCTTC. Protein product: CSASGHPDEQFF.

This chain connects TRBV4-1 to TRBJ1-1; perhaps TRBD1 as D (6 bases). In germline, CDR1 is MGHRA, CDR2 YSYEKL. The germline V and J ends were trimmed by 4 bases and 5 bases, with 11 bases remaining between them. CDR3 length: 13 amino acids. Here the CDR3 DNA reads TGCGCCAGCAGCCTTCTGCAGGGGACTGAAGCTTTCTTT. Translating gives CASSLLQGTEAFF.

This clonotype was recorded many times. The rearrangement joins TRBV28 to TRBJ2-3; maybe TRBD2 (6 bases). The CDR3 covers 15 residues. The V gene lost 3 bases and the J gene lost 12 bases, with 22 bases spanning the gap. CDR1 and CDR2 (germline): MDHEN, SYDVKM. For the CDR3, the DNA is TGTGCCAGCAGTTTCAACCTCGGTACGGGACTCCGACAGTATTTT. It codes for CASSFNLGTGLRQYF. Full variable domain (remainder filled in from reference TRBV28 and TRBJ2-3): DVKVTQSSRYLVKRTGEKVFLECVQDMDHENMFWYRQDPGLGLRLIYFSYDVKMKEKGDIPEGYSVSREKKERFSLILESASTNQTSMYLCASSFNLGTGLRQYFGPGTRLTVL.

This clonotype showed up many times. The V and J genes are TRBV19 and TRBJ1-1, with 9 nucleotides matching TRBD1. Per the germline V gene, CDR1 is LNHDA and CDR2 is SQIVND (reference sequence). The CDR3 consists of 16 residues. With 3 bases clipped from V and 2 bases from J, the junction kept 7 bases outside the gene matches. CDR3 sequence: CASSMTDRGLNTEAFF. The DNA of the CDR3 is TGTGCCAGTAGTATGACGGACAGGGGTCTTAACACTGAAGCTTTCTTT.

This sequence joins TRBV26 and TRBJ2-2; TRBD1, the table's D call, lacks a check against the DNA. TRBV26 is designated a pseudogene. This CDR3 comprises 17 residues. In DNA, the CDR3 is TGTGCCAGCAGTTCCTCCCAGCAGGGGGCCCGCACCGGGGAGCTGTTTTTT. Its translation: CASSSSQQGARTGELFF.

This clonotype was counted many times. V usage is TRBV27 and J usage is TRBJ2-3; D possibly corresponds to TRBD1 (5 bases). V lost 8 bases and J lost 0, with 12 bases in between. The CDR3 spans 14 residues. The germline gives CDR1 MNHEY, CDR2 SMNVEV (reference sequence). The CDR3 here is CASAWGRSTDTQYF. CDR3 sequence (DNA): TGTGCCAGCGCCTGGGGCAGAAGCACAGATACGCAGTATTTT.

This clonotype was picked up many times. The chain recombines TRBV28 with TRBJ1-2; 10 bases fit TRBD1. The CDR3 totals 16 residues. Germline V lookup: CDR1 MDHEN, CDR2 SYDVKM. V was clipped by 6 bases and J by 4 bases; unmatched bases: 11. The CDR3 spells CASRVTGTGDAYGYTF. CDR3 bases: TGTGCCAGCAGGGTCACCGGGACAGGGGACGCCTATGGCTACACCTTC.

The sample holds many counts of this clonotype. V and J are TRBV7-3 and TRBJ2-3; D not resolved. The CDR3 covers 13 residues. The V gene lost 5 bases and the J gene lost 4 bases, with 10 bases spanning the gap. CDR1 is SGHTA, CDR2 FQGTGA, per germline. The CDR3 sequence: CASSPERADTQYF. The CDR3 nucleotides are TGTGCCAGCAGCCCAGAACGTGCAGATACGCAGTATTTT. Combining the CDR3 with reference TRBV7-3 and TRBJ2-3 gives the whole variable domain GAGVSQTPSNKVTEKGKYVELRCDPISGHTALYWYRQSLGQGPEFLIYFQGTGAADDSGLPNDRFFAVRPEGSVSTLKIQRTERGDSAVYLCASSPERADTQYFGPGTRLTVL.

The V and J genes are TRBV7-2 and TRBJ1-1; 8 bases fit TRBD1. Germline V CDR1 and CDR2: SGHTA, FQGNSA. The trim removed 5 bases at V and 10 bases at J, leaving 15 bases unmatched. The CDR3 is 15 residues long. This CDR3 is CASSQPTGVNKGAFF. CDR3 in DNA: TGTGCCAGCAGCCAACCGACAGGGGTTAATAAGGGAGCTTTCTTT.

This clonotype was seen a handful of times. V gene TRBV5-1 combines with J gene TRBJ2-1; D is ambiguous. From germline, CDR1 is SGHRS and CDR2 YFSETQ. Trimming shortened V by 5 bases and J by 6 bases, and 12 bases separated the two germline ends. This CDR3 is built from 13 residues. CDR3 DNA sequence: TGCGCCAGCAGAGGGCCTAGTACCAATGAGCAGTTCTTC. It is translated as CASRGPSTNEQFF.

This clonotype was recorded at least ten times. The CDR3 DNA reads TGTGCCAGCAGTGAATCGACAGTTGCAACTAATGAAAAACTGTTTTTT. Encoded protein: CASSESTVATNEKLFF. The V gene is TRBV25-1, the J gene TRBJ1-4; D is possibly TRBD1 (5 bases). The CDR3 has 16 residues. Trimming shortened V by 1 base and J by 0 bases, and 9 bases separated the two germline ends. The germline V gene encodes CDR1 MGHDK and CDR2 SYGVNS.

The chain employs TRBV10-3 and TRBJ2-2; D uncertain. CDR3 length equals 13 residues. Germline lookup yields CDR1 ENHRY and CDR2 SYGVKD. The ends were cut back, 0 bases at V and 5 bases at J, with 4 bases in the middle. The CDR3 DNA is TGTGCCATCAGTGAGTCAGTAACCGGGGAGCTGTTTTTT. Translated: CAISESVTGELFF.

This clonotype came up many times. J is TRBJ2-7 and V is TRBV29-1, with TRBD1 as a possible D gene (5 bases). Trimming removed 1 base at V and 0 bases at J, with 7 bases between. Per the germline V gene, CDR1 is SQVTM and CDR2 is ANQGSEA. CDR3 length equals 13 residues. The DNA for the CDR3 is TGCAGCGTTGAAGGACAGTTCTCCTACGAGCAGTACTTC. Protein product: CSVEGQFSYEQYF.

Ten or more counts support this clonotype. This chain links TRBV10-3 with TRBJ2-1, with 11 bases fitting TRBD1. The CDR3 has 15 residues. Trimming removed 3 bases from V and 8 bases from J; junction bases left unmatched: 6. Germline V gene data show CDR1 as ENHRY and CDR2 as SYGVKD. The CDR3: CAISDRTGGGDEQFF. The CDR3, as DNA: TGTGCCATCAGTGATAGGACAGGGGGCGGGGATGAGCAGTTCTTC.

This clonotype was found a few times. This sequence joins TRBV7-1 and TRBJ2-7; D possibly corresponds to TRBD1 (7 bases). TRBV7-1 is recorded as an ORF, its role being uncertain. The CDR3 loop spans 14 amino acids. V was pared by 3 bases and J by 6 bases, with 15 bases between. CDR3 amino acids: CASSSQGGITEQYF. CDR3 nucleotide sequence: TGTGCCAGCAGCTCCCAGGGGGGCATCACCGAGCAGTACTTC.

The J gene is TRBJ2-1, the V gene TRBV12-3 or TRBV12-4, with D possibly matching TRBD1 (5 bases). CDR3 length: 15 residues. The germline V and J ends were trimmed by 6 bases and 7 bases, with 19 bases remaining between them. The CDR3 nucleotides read TGTGCCAGCAGATCACAGGTCCCAGGTCAAAATGAGCAGTTCTTC. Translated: CASRSQVPGQNEQFF.

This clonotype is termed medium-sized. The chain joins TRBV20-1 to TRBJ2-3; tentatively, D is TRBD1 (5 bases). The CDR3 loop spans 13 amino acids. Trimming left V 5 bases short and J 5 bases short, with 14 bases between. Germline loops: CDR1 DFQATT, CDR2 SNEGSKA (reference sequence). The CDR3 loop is CSAGGGAGDTQYF. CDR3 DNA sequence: TGCAGTGCTGGCGGTGGGGCCGGAGATACGCAGTATTTT.

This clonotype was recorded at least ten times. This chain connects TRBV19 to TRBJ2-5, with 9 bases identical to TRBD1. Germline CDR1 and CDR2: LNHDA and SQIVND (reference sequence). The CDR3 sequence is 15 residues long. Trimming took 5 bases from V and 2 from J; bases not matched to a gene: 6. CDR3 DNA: TGTGCCAGTAGTGATCGTGGGACAGGGCAAGAGACCCAGTACTTC. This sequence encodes CASSDRGTGQETQYF.

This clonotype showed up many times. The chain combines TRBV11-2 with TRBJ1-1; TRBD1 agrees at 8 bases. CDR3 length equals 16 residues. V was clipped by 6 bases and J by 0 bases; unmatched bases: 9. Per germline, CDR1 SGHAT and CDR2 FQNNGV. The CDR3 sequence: CASRRGRTGMNTEAFF. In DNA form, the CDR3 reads TGTGCCAGCAGGCGGGGGAGGACAGGGATGAACACTGAAGCTTTCTTT.

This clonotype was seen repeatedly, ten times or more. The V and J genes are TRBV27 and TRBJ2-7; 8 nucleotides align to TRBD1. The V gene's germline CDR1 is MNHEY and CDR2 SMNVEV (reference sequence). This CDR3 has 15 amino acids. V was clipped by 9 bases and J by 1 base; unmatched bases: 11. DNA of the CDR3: TGTGCCAGTGCCCGACGGGACAGGTTTTCCTACGAGCAGTACTTC. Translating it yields CASARRDRFSYEQYF.

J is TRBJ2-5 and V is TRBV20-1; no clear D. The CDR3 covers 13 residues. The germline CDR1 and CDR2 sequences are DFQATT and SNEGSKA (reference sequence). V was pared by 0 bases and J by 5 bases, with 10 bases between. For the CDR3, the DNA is TGCAGTGCTAGAGATCTGGCTGAGGAGACCCAGTACTTC. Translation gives CSARDLAEETQYF.

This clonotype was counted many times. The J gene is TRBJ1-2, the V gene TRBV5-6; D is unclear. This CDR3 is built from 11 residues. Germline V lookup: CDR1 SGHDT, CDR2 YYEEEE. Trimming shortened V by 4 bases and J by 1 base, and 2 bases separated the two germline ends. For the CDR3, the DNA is TGTGCCAGCAGCCGTAACTATGGCTACACCTTC. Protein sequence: CASSRNYGYTF.

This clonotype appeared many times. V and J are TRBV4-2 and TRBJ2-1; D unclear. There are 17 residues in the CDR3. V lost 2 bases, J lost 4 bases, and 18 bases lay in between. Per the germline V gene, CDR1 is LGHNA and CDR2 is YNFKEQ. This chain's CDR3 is CASSQLVVGLSYNEQFF. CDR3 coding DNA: TGTGCCAGCAGCCAACTGGTTGTAGGGCTCTCTTACAATGAGCAGTTCTTC.

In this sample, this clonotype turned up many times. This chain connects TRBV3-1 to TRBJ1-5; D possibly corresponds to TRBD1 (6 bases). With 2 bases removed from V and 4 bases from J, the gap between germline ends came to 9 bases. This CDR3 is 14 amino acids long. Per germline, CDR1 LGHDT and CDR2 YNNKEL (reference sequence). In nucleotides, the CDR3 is TGTGCCAGCAGCCAAAGGACAGCAAATCAGCCCCAGCATTTT. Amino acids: CASSQRTANQPQHF.

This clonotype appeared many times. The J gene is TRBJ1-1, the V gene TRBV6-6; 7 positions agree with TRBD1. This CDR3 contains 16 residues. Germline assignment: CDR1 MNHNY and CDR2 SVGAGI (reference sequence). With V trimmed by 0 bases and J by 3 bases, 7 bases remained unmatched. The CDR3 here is CASSYSNPGTDTEAFF. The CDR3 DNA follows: TGTGCCAGCAGTTACTCGAACCCTGGGACAGACACTGAAGCTTTCTTT.

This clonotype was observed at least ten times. The CDR3 reads CASRRDGYNSPLHF. CDR3 sequence (DNA): TGTGCCAGCAGGAGGGACGGATATAATTCACCCCTCCACTTT. V is TRBV7-2 and J is TRBJ1-6; D perhaps matches TRBD1 (5 bases). Germline CDR1 SGHTA, CDR2 FQGNSA. CDR3 length: 14 amino acids. Deletions cut 6 bases from V and 4 bases from J, with 10 bases between.

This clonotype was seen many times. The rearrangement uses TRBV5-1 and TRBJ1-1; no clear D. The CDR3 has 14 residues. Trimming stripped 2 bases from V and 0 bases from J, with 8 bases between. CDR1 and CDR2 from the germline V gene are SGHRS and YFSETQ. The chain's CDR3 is CASSFFDVNTEAFF. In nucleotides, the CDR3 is TGCGCCAGCAGCTTTTTTGACGTGAACACTGAAGCTTTCTTT. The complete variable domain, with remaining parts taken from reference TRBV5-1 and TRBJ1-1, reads KAGVTQTPRYLIKTRGQQVTLSCSPISGHRSVSWYQQTPGQGLQFLFEYFSETQRNKGNFPGRFSGRQFSNSRSEMNVSTLELGDSALYLCASSFFDVNTEAFFGQGTRLTVV.

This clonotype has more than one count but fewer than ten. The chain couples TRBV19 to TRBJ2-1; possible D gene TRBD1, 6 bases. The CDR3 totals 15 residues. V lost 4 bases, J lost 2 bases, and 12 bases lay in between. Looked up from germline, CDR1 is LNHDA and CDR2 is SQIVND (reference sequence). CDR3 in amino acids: CASSKGDTAYNEQFF. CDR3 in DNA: TGTGCCAGTAGTAAGGGGGACACAGCCTACAATGAGCAGTTCTTC.

Here the CDR3 DNA reads TGCAGCGTTGAGATAGGGATGGGCACTGAAGCTTTCTTT. Amino acid sequence: CSVEIGMGTEAFF. The chain has TRBV29-1 and TRBJ1-1; D gene uncertain. Trimming pared 3 bases from V and 4 bases from J, leaving 12 bases between. Germline assignment: CDR1 SQVTM and CDR2 ANQGSEA. CDR3 size: 13 residues.

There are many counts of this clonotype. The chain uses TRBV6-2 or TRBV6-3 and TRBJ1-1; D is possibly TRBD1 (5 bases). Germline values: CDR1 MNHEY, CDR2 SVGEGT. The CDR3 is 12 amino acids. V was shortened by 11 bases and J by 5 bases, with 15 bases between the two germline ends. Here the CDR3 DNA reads TGTGCCGCGGGATCCCAGGGAACTGAAGCTTTCTTT. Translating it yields CAAGSQGTEAFF.